This TCR beta chain was documented in a study of cytomegalovirus exposure and HLA in healthy donors. Whole-study results and caveats: In an earlier analysis, productive rearrangement rates for most beta V segments clustered near 87% or 30%. Most TCRs appeared rarely, but some public TCRs recurred in many donors.

The PCR made use of 60 Vbeta and 13 Jbeta primers. TCRdb keeps only in-frame clones here, not all; method: immunoSEQ multiplex PCR. The table lists some 150,000 clones, roughly three quarters of them singletons. The length of the CDR3 is 12 residues. Germline CDR1 SGHAT, CDR2 FQNNGV. V gave up 2 bases and J gave up 5 bases, with 5 bases separating them. This clone was picked up a small number of times. The antigen is not known. The V gene is TRBV11-2, the J gene TRBJ2-3; no reliable D call. The sequencing sample was made of PBMCs. The TCR comes from a young woman in good health and CMV-seronegative. The CDR3 nucleotides read TGTGCCAGCAGCTTATTAGTAGATACGCAGTATTTT. Amino acid sequence: CASSLLVDTQYF.